This T cell receptor beta chain came from a study of T cell repertoires in aging, cancer and after chemotherapy. General observations from the study: Across the chemotherapy interval, each cancer cohort showed higher median generation probability, suggesting thymic rebound.

TCR beta rearrangements were amplified from peripheral blood genomic DNA. A mixed TRB-A/B primer pool amplified rearranged TRB by multiplex touch-down PCR. MiXCR was run by TCRdb on the multiplex PCR reads, yielding one entry per CDR3 protein. The table includes some 11,000 distinct CDR3 sequences, roughly 30% detected once. Germline lookup yields CDR1 MNHNS and CDR2 SASEGT. The CDR3 has 15 residues. V lost 1 base and J lost 2, with 9 bases in between. With regard to this clonotype: Its antigen is currently unknown.

Sequencing input: blood. V and J are TRBV6-1 and TRBJ1-5, with D unresolved. The receptor comes from a human donor in good health. DNA of the CDR3: TGTGCCAGCAGTGAAGGGGAGGAGGGCAATCAGCCCCAGCATTTT. Amino acids: CASSEGEEGNQPQHF.